This T cell receptor (beta chain) appears in the sequencing data of a study of OX40 agonist ivuxolimab in advanced cancers. Across the whole study: Treatment received earlier with anti-PD-1, anti-PD-L1 or anti-CTLA-4 agents was allowed, and 40% had some.

The germline V gene has CDR1 SGDLS and CDR2 YYNGEE. V lost 1 base and J lost 0, with 7 bases in between. The CDR3 consists of 14 residues. Assay used: immunoSEQ multiplex PCR; TCRdb lists only in-frame clones, some missing. This table has more than 100,000 clones, around 87% appearing once. This sequence originates from an adult with an advanced solid tumor such as melanoma, head and neck, liver or kidney cancer. This chain connects TRBV9 to TRBJ1-1; D call uncertain. The source material was CD4+ or CD8+ T cells sorted from blood, sampled in a trial of the OX40 agonist ivuxolimab. The CDR3 bases are TGTGCCAGCAGCGTAAGCGCGCTGAACACTGAAGCTTTCTTT. As protein: CASSVSALNTEAFF.